This entry features one T cell receptor beta chain sequence. What it recognizes is unknown. This sample is drawn from a study of T cell responses to AZD1222 COVID-19 vaccine. Method: immunoSEQ multiplex PCR; TCRdb's copy keeps in-frame clones and lacks some. The sample has under 200,000 clones, about nine tenths seen once. Findings of the study overall: Two doses of AZD1222 preceded a rise in Spike-specific TCR breadth and depth.

V shed 6 bases, J shed 4 bases, and the junction held 11 bases outside the gene matches. The germline gives CDR1 WNHNN, CDR2 SYGVQD (reference sequence). The CDR3 totals 16 residues. The sequence derives from an adult in good health. The chain uses TRBV10-1 and TRBJ1-3; 8 bases are a match to TRBD1. The sequences come from peripheral blood, collected on day 0 of AZD1222 vaccination. The CDR3 DNA sequence: TGCGCCAGCAGCCTGACAGGGGAGCGAGGAGGAAACACCATATATTTT. Its protein is CASSLTGERGGNTIYF.